The following is a TCR beta chain sequence with its context. No antigen is known for it. Primers used in a second PCR of roughly 7 to 12 cycles were a sample-barcoded 5' primer and a J-beta primer mix. The template-switch adaptor, which had 12 random nucleotides, put a tag on each cDNA molecule. Using its own MiXCR run on the 5' RACE reads, TCRdb lists one record per CDR3 protein. The table shows fewer than 900,000 distinct CDR3 sequences, with roughly 50% occurring only once. The sample comes from a study of blood T cells in healthy people across ages. Study-wide results and caveats: Considered underestimates were the diversity estimates obtained from one million T cells. Per million T cells, the diversity of TCR beta decreased roughly linearly as age advanced. Donor CMV status, an unknown factor, possibly confounded changes in expanded clonotypes.

The J segment lost 8 bases and the V segment lost 5 bases, leaving 7 bases of the junction unmatched. CDR1 and CDR2 from the germline V gene are MNHEY and SVGAGI. The CDR3 consists of 13 residues. The V and J genes are TRBV6-5 and TRBJ1-2, with 8 bases lining up with TRBD1. The receptor was derived from a woman aged 55-70 years in good health. Sequencing was done on a sample of blood. CDR3 bases: TGTGCCAGCAGTGGCCTCAGGGGGCGAGGCTACACCTTC. Protein product: CASSGLRGRGYTF.